Shown below are 9 T cell receptor beta chains from a single sample sequenced in a study of cytomegalovirus exposure and HLA in healthy donors. TCRdb's copy holds only in-frame clones and misses some; the assay was immunoSEQ multiplex PCR. The profile shows 150,000 to 200,000 clones, 75% to 90% of them singletons. Sequenced material: PBMCs. The receptors shown here come from a man in his late teens or twenties in good health and CMV-seropositive.

The V and J genes are TRBV11-2 and TRBJ1-4, with 7 bases fitting TRBD1. The V segment lost 4 bases and the J segment 7 bases; nucleotides outside the gene matches: 9. The CDR3 sequence is 15 residues long. In germline, CDR1 is SGHAT, CDR2 FQNNGV. The CDR3 DNA is TGTGCCAGCAGCTCCCTAGACAGGGAAGGTGAAAAACTGTTTTTT. Residues: CASSSLDREGEKLFF.

The chain is built from TRBV5-4 and TRBJ2-2, with D perhaps TRBD2 (6 bases). The V gene's germline CDR1 is SGHNT and CDR2 YYREEE (reference sequence). With 3 bases removed from V and 7 bases from J, the gap between germline ends came to 13 bases. The CDR3 is 14 amino acids. This CDR3 reads CASSSVAELGELFF. The CDR3 DNA reads as TGTGCCAGCAGCTCCGTAGCGGAGCTCGGGGAGCTGTTTTTT.

This chain links TRBV9 with TRBJ1-5; D not resolved. The CDR3 runs 15 residues. Trimming removed 0 bases from V and 0 bases from J, with 7 bases in between. Germline values: CDR1 SGDLS, CDR2 YYNGEE. CDR3 residues: CASSVEPNSNQPQHF. The CDR3, as DNA: TGTGCCAGCAGCGTAGAGCCCAATAGCAATCAGCCCCAGCATTTT.

The genes are TRBV20-1 and TRBJ2-3; D call uncertain. Germline CDR1 DFQATT, CDR2 SNEGSKA (reference sequence). V lost 5 bases and J 11 bases, leaving 14 bases between the germline ends. The CDR3 consists of 11 residues. The CDR3 loop reads CSAQTGFGQYF. For the CDR3, the DNA is TGCAGTGCTCAGACTGGTTTTGGGCAGTATTTT.

The rearrangement joins TRBV28 to TRBJ1-2, with 8 bases aligning to TRBD1. Germline values: CDR1 MDHEN, CDR2 SYDVKM. The CDR3 has 14 amino acids. The ends lost 5 bases at V and 4 bases at J; junction bases unmatched: 6. The CDR3 DNA reads as TGTGCCAGCAGTGCCGGGACAGGCCCCTATGGCTACACCTTC. Its protein product is CASSAGTGPYGYTF.

This clone appeared once. V and J are TRBV5-1 and TRBJ2-5, with 9 bases fitting TRBD2. The CDR3 is made up of 15 amino acids. V lost 2 bases and J lost 4; bases outside the gene matches: 6. Germline values: CDR1 SGHRS, CDR2 YFSETQ. CDR3 bases: TGCGCCAGCAGCTTTGGCGGGAGGGCCCCAGAGACCCAGTACTTC. This codes for CASSFGGRAPETQYF.

The chain is built from TRBV4-3 and TRBJ2-2; 8 bases line up with TRBD2. The J segment lost 7 bases and the V segment lost 4 bases, leaving 8 bases of the junction unmatched. Germline lookup yields CDR1 LGHNA and CDR2 YSLEER. This CDR3 has 15 residues. The CDR3 protein is CASSPGGGDIGELFF. As DNA, the CDR3 is TGCGCCAGCAGCCCCGGGGGGGGCGACATCGGGGAGCTGTTTTTT.

The chain combines TRBV28 with TRBJ1-1; 8 bases agree with TRBD1. Unmatched junction bases numbered 5, after V lost 3 bases and J lost 8 bases. The CDR3 consists of 13 residues. Germline-derived CDR1 and CDR2 are MDHEN and SYDVKM. The CDR3 sequence is CASSLQGAAEAFF. CDR3 coding DNA: TGTGCCAGCAGTTTGCAGGGGGCCGCGGAAGCTTTCTTT.

V and J are TRBV4-1 and TRBJ1-1, with TRBD1 as a possible D gene (5 bases). The CDR3 covers 12 residues. Germline-derived CDR1 and CDR2 are MGHRA and YSYEKL. Between the trimmed V and J ends, which lost 4 bases and 10 bases, there was a span of 13 bases. The CDR3 nucleotides read TGCGCCAGCAGCCCCCCGGGGGTCGGAGCTTTCTTT. Amino acid sequence: CASSPPGVGAFF.